This is a list of T cell receptor beta chains from one sample in a study of cytotoxic CD8 clonotypes in ibrutinib-treated CLL. The method was immunoSEQ multiplex PCR; TCRdb's version includes in-frame clones alone and lacks a portion of them. Among just over 35,000 clones, 60% to 80% were seen once, and the ten largest hold over 15%. The specimen was PBMCs, collected at disease progression, from a patient treated with ibrutinib. These receptor sequences come from a human donor with chronic lymphocytic leukemia. Both conserved end residues are part of each CDR3. A D gene is named only where the DNA matches it firmly. Expanded clones are given a class, and other clones once, few, many or no size at all.

d_call: .
v_call: TRBV19
clone_size: .
j_call: TRBJ2-7
cdr3_aa: CASNGPELYEQYF
cdr3_nt: TGTGCCAGTAATGGGCCGGAACTCTACGAGCAGTACTTC

d_call: .
v_call: TRBV5-4
clone_size: few
j_call: TRBJ1-2
cdr3_aa: CASSLVDHYGYTF
cdr3_nt: TGTGCCAGCAGCTTGGTGGATCACTATGGCTACACCTTC

d_call: .
v_call: TRBV2
clone_size: .
j_call: TRBJ2-3
cdr3_aa: CASRGEKRDTQYF
cdr3_nt: TGTGCCAGCAGGGGGGAGAAGAGGGATACGCAGTATTTT

d_call: .
v_call: TRBV7-9
clone_size: .
j_call: TRBJ2-7
cdr3_aa: CASSFDRMAEQYF
cdr3_nt: TGTGCCAGCAGCTTCGACAGAATGGCGGAGCAGTACTTC

d_call: TRBD1
v_call: TRBV4-1
clone_size: medium-sized
j_call: TRBJ2-7
cdr3_aa: CASSQEMGTENYEQYF
cdr3_nt: TGCGCCAGCAGCCAAGAGATGGGGACAGAAAACTACGAGCAGTACTTC

d_call: .
v_call: TRBV7-8
clone_size: .
j_call: TRBJ1-1
cdr3_aa: CASSADRFLTEAFF
cdr3_nt: TGTGCCAGCAGCGCAGACAGGTTTTTAACTGAAGCTTTCTTT

d_call: .
v_call: TRBV19
clone_size: .
j_call: TRBJ2-4
cdr3_aa: CASKAPGPNIQYF
cdr3_nt: TGTGCCAGTAAAGCCCCCGGGCCAAACATTCAGTACTTC

d_call: .
v_call: TRBV5-1
clone_size: .
j_call: TRBJ1-2
cdr3_aa: CASSGGQWVYGYTF
cdr3_nt: TGCGCCAGCAGCGGGGGACAATGGGTCTATGGCTACACCTTC

d_call: .
v_call: TRBV10-2
clone_size: .
j_call: TRBJ2-1
cdr3_aa: CASSSINEQFF
cdr3_nt: TGCGCCAGCAGTAGTATAAATGAGCAGTTCTTC

d_call: .
v_call: TRBV20-1
clone_size: few
j_call: TRBJ1-2
cdr3_aa: CSARGGNGYTF
cdr3_nt: TGCAGTGCTAGAGGGGGCAATGGCTACACCTTC

d_call: TRBD1
v_call: TRBV2
clone_size: .
j_call: TRBJ1-2
cdr3_aa: CASRNFGTGTAYGYTF
cdr3_nt: TGTGCCAGCAGGAATTTCGGGACCGGGACAGCCTATGGCTACACCTTC

d_call: .
v_call: TRBV5-4
clone_size: .
j_call: TRBJ2-1
cdr3_aa: CASSATLMSEQFF
cdr3_nt: TGTGCCAGCAGCGCAACTTTAATGAGTGAGCAGTTCTTC

d_call: TRBD2
v_call: TRBV27
clone_size: .
j_call: TRBJ2-2
cdr3_aa: CASSSTSGASPGELFF
cdr3_nt: TGTGCCAGCAGTTCCACTAGCGGGGCCTCACCGGGGGAGCTGTTTTTT

d_call: .
v_call: TRBV5-1
clone_size: .
j_call: TRBJ2-3
cdr3_aa: CASSPDRTGDTQYF
cdr3_nt: TGCGCCAGCAGCCCAGACAGGACCGGGGATACGCAGTATTTT

d_call: .
v_call: TRBV19
clone_size: once
j_call: TRBJ2-7
cdr3_aa: CASSMSGRGRIEGSSYEQYF
cdr3_nt: TGTGCCAGTAGTATGTCCGGCAGGGGAAGGATTGAGGGGAGCTCCTACGAGCAGTACTTC

d_call: TRBD1
v_call: TRBV14
clone_size: .
j_call: TRBJ2-7
cdr3_aa: CASSQLGQGAGYEQYF
cdr3_nt: TGTGCCAGCAGCCAACTGGGGCAGGGGGCGGGCTACGAGCAGTACTTC

d_call: .
v_call: TRBV7-2
clone_size: .
j_call: TRBJ1-6
cdr3_aa: CASSFQKAAAAYNSPLHF
cdr3_nt: TGTGCCAGCAGCTTCCAAAAGGCGGCGGCAGCTTATAATTCACCCCTCCACTTT